The 7 T cell receptor beta chains below come from one sample, sequenced in a study of T cell changes during pregnancy in multiple sclerosis. Sequencing was performed with immunoSEQ multiplex PCR; in TCRdb, only in-frame clones are kept and a portion is missing. The sample shows 56,000 or so clones, almost 95% of them seen only once. The sample in question was CD4+ T cells from peripheral blood mononuclear cells, obtained in the third trimester of pregnancy. The source is a female donor with multiple sclerosis, enrolled in a pregnancy study.

This clone appeared once. V and J are TRBV5-1 and TRBJ1-1; D gene unclear. Per germline, CDR1 SGHRS and CDR2 YFSETQ. The ends were cut back, 4 bases at V and 0 bases at J, with 16 bases in the middle. This CDR3 has 16 residues. CDR3 sequence reads: CASSPLPGSMNTEAFF. The CDR3 DNA follows: TGCGCCAGCAGCCCTCTACCGGGGAGCATGAACACTGAAGCTTTCTTT.

This clone was observed once. V and J are TRBV28 and TRBJ1-1, with no clear D. There are 12 residues in the CDR3. V dropped 5 bases and J dropped 6 bases, with 10 bases sitting between them. CDR1 and CDR2 from the germline V gene are MDHEN and SYDVKM. This chain's CDR3 is CASSPGLSEAFF. CDR3 coding DNA: TGTGCCAGCAGTCCCGGTTTATCTGAAGCTTTCTTT.

This chain connects TRBV6-5 to TRBJ2-2; D gene unclear. This CDR3 contains 16 residues. Looked up from germline, CDR1 is MNHEY and CDR2 is SVGAGI. The V end was cut by 0 bases, the J end by 0 bases, with 8 bases between. CDR3 coding DNA: TGTGCCAGCAGTTACTCTACGGGTCCGAACACCGGGGAGCTGTTTTTT. Translation: CASSYSTGPNTGELFF.

The gene calls are TRBV4-1 and TRBJ2-3; 10 bases are shared with TRBD2. The CDR3 is made up of 16 amino acids. Germline V gene lookup returns CDR1 MGHRA and CDR2 YSYEKL. Germline trimming cut 3 bases from V and 3 bases from J; bases unmatched to any gene: 6. CDR3 DNA sequence: TGCGCCAGCAGCCATCCCGGGACTAGCGATACAGATACGCAGTATTTT. Its translation is CASSHPGTSDTDTQYF.

The genes are TRBV27 and TRBJ1-5, with D perhaps TRBD1 (6 bases). In germline, CDR1 is MNHEY, CDR2 SMNVEV (reference sequence). V was clipped by 0 bases and J by 11 bases, with 14 bases between them. This CDR3 has 14 amino acids. The CDR3 reads CASSLSGTRGAQHF. Written as DNA, the CDR3 is TGTGCCAGCAGTTTATCGGGAACCAGGGGAGCCCAGCATTTT.

The chain combines TRBV9 with TRBJ2-7, with D hard to call. Germline assignment: CDR1 SGDLS and CDR2 YYNGEE. CDR3 length: 14 amino acids. V lost 3 bases and J 4 bases, leaving 14 bases between the germline ends. The DNA of the CDR3 is TGTGCCAGCAGCGCGAGCCCCCTCGGGTACGAGCAGTACTTC. Amino acids: CASSASPLGYEQYF. Together with reference TRBV9 and TRBJ2-7, the CDR3 gives the full variable domain: DSGVTQTPKHLITATGQRVTLRCSPRSGDLSVYWYQQSLDQGLQFLIQYYNGEERAKGNILERFSAQQFPDLHSELNLSSLELGDSALYFCASSASPLGYEQYFGPGTRLTVT.

The V gene is TRBV7-2, the J gene TRBJ2-1; D is ambiguous. V shed 6 bases and J shed 7 bases, with 16 bases lying between them. Looked up from germline, CDR1 is SGHTA and CDR2 is FQGNSA. The CDR3 runs 14 residues. In nucleotides, the CDR3 is TGTGCCAGCAGTCCGGGTCGTTTTCGGAATGAGCAGTTCTTC. Translated, it gives CASSPGRFRNEQFF. Full variable domain (rest looked up from reference TRBV7-2 and TRBJ2-1): GAGVSQSPSNKVTEKGKDVELRCDPISGHTALYWYRQSLGQGLEFLIYFQGNSAPDKSGLPSDRFSAERTGGSVSTLTIQRTQQEDSAVYLCASSPGRFRNEQFFGPGTRLTVL.